The clone carrying this T cell receptor (beta chain) was counted at least ten times. The V gene lost 1 base and the J gene lost 0 bases, with 10 bases spanning the gap. The CDR3 loop spans 15 amino acids. In germline, CDR1 is SGHAT, CDR2 FQNNGV. Using a CD8+CD4-CCR7+CD45RA+ phenotype, naive CD8 T cells were sorted. This record comes from a study of molecular identifiers for immune sequencing clone quantification. TCRdb re-analysed the PCR reads in MiXCR, keeping a single row per CDR3 protein. This table has approximately 9,400 distinct CDR3 sequences, about 20% appearing once. The V call is TRBV11-2, the J call TRBJ2-7; D remains unclear. The clonotype originates from a human donor in good health. Some libraries in this study had Jurkat cell RNA spiked in. The sequencing sample was made of naive CD8+ T cells from blood, with Jurkat cell RNA spiked in. The subset denotes: FACS-sorted CD8+CD4-CCR7+CD45RA+ naive T cells. This chain's CDR3 is CASSLGMFDSYEQYF. CDR3 DNA sequence: TGTGCCAGCAGCTTAGGCATGTTCGACTCCTACGAGCAGTACTTC.